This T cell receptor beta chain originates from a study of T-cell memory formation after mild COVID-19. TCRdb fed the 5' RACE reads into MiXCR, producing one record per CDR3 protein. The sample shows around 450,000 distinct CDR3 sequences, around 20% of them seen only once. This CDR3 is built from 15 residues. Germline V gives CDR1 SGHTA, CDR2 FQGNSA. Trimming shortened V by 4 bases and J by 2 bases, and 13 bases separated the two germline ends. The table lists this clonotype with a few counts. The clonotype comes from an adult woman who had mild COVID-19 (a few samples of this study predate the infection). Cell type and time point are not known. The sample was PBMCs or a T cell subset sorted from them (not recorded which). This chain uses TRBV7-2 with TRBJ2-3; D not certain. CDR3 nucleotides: TGTGCCAGCAGCTCATACTTCTCGGACACAGATACGCAGTATTTT. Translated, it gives CASSSYFSDTDTQYF.